The T cell receptor beta chain described here comes from a study of high-grade serous ovarian cancer treatment subgroups. For the study at large: Samples averaged around 14,000 reads and roughly 7,700 unique TCR beta rearrangements. Study observations and caveats: TCR relatedness rose with neoantigen level and trended with mutation load. Repertoire similarity ranged roughly 0.1 to 0.79 between tumors of one patient. The analyses considered CDR3 and ignored CDR1 and CDR2.

V was cut by 1 base and J by 6 bases, with 6 bases left in between. CDR1 is MNHEY, CDR2 SMNVEV, per germline (reference sequence). The CDR3 has 12 residues. Profiled with immunoSEQ multiplex PCR; TCRdb holds only in-frame clones, not every one. The sample shows over 6,500 clones, 60% to 85% of them seen only once. Tumor samples were taken before definitive surgery or chemotherapy. Regarding this clone: Its specificity is unknown.

Sequencing was performed on tumor tissue. This sequence originates from a human donor with high-grade serous ovarian cancer. J is TRBJ1-1 and V is TRBV27, with D tentatively TRBD1 (5 bases). The CDR3 DNA follows: TGTGCCAGCAGTTTATTGGGGGCTGAAGCTTTCTTT. Protein: CASSLLGAEAFF.